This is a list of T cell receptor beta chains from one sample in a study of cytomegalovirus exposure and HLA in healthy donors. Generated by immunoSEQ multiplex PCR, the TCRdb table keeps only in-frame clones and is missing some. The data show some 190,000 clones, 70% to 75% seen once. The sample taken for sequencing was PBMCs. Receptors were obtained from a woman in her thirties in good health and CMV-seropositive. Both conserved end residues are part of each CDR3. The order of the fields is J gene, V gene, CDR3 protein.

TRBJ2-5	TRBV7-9	CASSFGTSGRRETQYF
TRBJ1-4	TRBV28	CASSLLQGIATNEKLFF
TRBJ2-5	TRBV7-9	CASRLEGQGYSETQYF
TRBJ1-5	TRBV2	CASADGQGYQPQHF
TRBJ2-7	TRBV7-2	CASSTTGGELHEQYF
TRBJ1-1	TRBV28	CASSLTVNTEAFF
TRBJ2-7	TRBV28	CATIRSGSYEQYF
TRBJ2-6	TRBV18	CASSPFMISRDGGAGANVLTF
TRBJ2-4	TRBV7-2	CASSSVVEAKNIQYF
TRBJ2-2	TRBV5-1	CASSLSQGGTGELFF